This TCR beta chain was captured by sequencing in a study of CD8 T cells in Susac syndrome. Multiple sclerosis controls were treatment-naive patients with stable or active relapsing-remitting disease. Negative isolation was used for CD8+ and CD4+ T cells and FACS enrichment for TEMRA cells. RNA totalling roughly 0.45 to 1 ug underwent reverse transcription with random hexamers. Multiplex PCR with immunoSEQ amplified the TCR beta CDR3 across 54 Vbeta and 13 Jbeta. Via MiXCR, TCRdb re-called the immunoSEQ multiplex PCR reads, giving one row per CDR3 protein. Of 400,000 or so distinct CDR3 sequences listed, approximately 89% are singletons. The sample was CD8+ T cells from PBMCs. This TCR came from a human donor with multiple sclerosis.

In DNA, the CDR3 is TGTGCCAGCAGTTACTCGTGGCAGGGGAACATAAATCAGCCCCAGCATTTT. This codes for CASSYSWQGNINQPQHF. The V and J genes are TRBV6-5 and TRBJ1-5; TRBD1 might be the D (6 bases). V gave up 0 bases and J gave up 4 bases, with 16 bases separating them. Germline values: CDR1 MNHEY, CDR2 SVGAGI. CDR3 length: 17 residues.